The present T cell receptor (beta chain) was sequenced within a study of blood T cell repertoires in COVID-19. The overall study: Samples of COVID-19 (acute and convalescent) were obtained from the United States, Italy and Spain.

The CDR3 runs to 19 residues. The germline V gene has CDR1 LNHNV and CDR2 YYDKDF (reference sequence). V was trimmed by 3 bases and J by 5 bases, leaving 28 bases between them. Method: immunoSEQ multiplex PCR; TCRdb's copy keeps in-frame clones and lacks some. Among roughly 250,000 clones listed, around 89% were seen once. The chain recombines TRBV15 with TRBJ1-1; possible D gene TRBD1, 5 bases. The material sequenced was peripheral blood. This receptor was obtained from a man under 40 with acute or convalescent COVID-19. CDR3 coding DNA: TGTGCCACCAGCAGGAAGATAATCGGTCGGAGGGGCGCGGGAACTGAAGCTTTCTTT. It translates to CATSRKIIGRRGAGTEAFF.